This T cell receptor beta chain was sequenced for a study of cytotoxic CD8 clonotypes in ibrutinib-treated CLL. Depth targeted 1 in 200,000 to 1 in 1 million T cells, averaging about 9.2x coverage per clonotype. This table comes from immunoSEQ multiplex PCR, and its TCRdb copy is limited to in-frame clones, with some not included. Of around 40,000 clones listed, 71% are singletons. Trimming cost V 4 bases and J 0 bases, with 13 bases left between them. This CDR3 has 16 amino acids. Looked up from germline, CDR1 is MNHNS and CDR2 is SASEGT. This clonotype originated in a human donor with chronic lymphocytic leukemia. Here the sequenced sample was PBMCs, taken at disease progression, from a patient treated with ibrutinib. The V gene is TRBV6-1, the J gene TRBJ1-3; D is perhaps TRBD1 (5 bases). CDR3 region: CASSGGTVGSGNTIYF. The CDR3 bases are TGTGCCAGCAGTGGGGGGACCGTCGGCTCTGGAAACACCATATATTTT.